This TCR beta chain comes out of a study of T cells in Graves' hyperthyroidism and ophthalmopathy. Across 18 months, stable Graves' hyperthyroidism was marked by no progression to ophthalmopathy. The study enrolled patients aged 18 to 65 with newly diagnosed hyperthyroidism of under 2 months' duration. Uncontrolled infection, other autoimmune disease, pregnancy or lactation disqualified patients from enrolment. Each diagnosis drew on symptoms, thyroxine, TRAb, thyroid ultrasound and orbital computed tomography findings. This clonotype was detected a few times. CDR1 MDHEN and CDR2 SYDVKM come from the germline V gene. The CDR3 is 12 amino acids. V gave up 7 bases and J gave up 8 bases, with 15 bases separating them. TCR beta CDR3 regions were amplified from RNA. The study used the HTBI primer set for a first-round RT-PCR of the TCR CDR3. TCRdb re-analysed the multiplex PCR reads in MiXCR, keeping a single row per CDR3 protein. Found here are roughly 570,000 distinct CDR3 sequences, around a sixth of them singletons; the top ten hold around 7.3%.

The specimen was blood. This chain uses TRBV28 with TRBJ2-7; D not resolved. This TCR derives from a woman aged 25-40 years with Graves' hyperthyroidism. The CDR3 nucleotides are TGTGCCAGCACCTTAGGTGGGGAAAAGCAGTACTTC. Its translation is CASTLGGEKQYF.